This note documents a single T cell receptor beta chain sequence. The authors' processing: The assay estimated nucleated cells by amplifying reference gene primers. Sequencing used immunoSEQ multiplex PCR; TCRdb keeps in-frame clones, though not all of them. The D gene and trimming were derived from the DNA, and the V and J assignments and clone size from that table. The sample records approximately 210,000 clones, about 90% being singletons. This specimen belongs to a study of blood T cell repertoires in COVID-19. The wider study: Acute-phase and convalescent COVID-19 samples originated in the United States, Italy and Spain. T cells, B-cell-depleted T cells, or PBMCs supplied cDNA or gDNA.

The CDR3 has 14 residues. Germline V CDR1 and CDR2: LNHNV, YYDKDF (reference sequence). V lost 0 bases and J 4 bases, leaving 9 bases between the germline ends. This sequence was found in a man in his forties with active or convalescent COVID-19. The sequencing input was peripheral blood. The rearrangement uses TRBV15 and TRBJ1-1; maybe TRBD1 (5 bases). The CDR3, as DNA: TGTGCCACCAGCAGAGATCTGGGGGGCACTGAAGCTTTCTTT. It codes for CATSRDLGGTEAFF.